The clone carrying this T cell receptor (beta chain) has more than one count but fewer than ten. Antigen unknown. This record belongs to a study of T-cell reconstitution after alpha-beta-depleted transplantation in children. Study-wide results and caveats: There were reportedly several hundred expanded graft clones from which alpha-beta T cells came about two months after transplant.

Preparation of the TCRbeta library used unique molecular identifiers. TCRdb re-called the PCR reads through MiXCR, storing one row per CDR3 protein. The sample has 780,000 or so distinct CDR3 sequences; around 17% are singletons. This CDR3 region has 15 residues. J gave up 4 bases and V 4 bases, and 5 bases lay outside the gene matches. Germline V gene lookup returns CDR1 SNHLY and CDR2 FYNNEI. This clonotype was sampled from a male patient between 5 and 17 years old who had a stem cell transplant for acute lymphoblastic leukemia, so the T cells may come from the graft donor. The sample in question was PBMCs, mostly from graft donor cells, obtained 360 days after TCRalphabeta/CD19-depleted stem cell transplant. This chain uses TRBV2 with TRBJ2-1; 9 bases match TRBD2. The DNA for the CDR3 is TGTGCCAGCAGTGTTAGGACTAGCGTTTACAATGAGCAGTTCTTC. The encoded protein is CASSVRTSVYNEQFF.